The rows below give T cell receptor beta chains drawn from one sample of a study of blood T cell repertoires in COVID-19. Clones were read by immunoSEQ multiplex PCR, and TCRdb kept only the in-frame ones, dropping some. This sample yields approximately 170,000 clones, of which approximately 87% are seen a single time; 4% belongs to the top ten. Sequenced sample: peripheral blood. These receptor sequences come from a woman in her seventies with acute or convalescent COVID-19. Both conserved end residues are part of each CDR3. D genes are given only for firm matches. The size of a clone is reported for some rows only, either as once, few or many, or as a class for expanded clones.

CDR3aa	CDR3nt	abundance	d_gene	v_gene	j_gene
CASSRPRVHTEAFF	TGTGCCAGCAGCCGACCCAGGGTCCACACTGAAGCTTTCTTT	.	.	TRBV5-5	TRBJ1-1
CASSPSGSGDTQYF	TGTGCCAGCAGCCCTAGCGGGAGTGGAGATACGCAGTATTTT	.	TRBD2	TRBV7-9	TRBJ2-3
CASSYGTSTYNEQFF	TGTGCCAGCAGCTACGGGACTAGCACCTACAATGAGCAGTTCTTC	once	TRBD2	TRBV7-2	TRBJ2-1
CASSQALSLYEQYF	TGCGCCAGCAGCCAAGCACTATCCCTCTACGAGCAGTACTTC	few	.	TRBV4-3	TRBJ2-7
CASSLGVGTDYGYTF	TGTGCCAGCAGCTTGGGGGTTGGGACAGATTATGGCTACACCTTC	few	TRBD1	TRBV5-4	TRBJ1-2
CASSQNYGVPNEKLFF	TGTGCCAGCAGCCAAAATTACGGGGTTCCTAATGAAAAACTGTTTTTT	once	.	TRBV3-1/TRBV3-2	TRBJ1-4
CASSKSPRENTEAFF	TGTGCCAGCAGCAAGAGCCCCCGGGAGAACACTGAAGCTTTCTTT	.	.	TRBV7-9	TRBJ1-1
CASSESRQGSYTF	TGCGCCAGCAGTGAGTCCCGACAGGGAAGCTACACCTTC	.	TRBD1	TRBV10-1	TRBJ1-2
CASSQRGGPIYNEQFF	TGTGCCAGCAGTCAGAGGGGGGGACCCATATACAATGAGCAGTTCTTC	.	.	TRBV7-9	TRBJ2-1
CASSLAGGGPNTGELFF	TGTGCCAGCAGCTTGGCGGGCGGGGGCCCCAACACCGGGGAGCTGTTTTTT	.	.	TRBV5-5	TRBJ2-2
CAISVGGDLLTQYF	TGTGCCATCAGTGTTGGCGGGGACTTACTAACGCAGTATTTT	.	.	TRBV10-3	TRBJ2-3
CASSINAGGTNEQFF	TGTGCCAGTAGTATTAATGCGGGGGGGACCAATGAGCAGTTCTTC	.	TRBD2	TRBV19	TRBJ2-1
CATSDGLAGGHTDTQYF	TGTGCCACCAGTGATGGCTTAGCGGGGGGCCACACAGATACGCAGTATTTT	.	TRBD2	TRBV24-1	TRBJ2-3
CASSFQGSDEAFF	TGTGCCAGCAGCTTCCAGGGGTCGGATGAAGCTTTCTTT	.	.	TRBV7-9	TRBJ1-1
CASSIRGSYTF	TGTGCCAGCAGTATCAGGGGAAGCTACACCTTC	.	.	TRBV6-5	TRBJ1-2
CASTLDRGQPQHF	TGTGCCAGCACTCTGGACAGGGGTCAGCCCCAGCATTTT	.	TRBD1	TRBV12-3/TRBV12-4	TRBJ1-5
CASSLGSPPFSYEQYF	TGTGCCAGCAGCCTCGGGAGCCCCCCTTTCTCCTACGAGCAGTACTTC	.	.	TRBV3-1/TRBV3-2	TRBJ2-7
CASTDRVYGYTF	TGTGCCAGCACGGACAGAGTGTACGGCTACACCTTC	.	.	TRBV19	TRBJ1-2
CASSPTQGFVPPQHF	TGTGCCAGCTCACCCACACAGGGGTTTGTCCCGCCCCAGCATTTT	.	TRBD1	TRBV18	TRBJ1-5
CASTPASGTGGPSSYEQYF	TGTGCCAGCACCCCCGCATCCGGGACAGGGGGTCCCAGCTCCTACGAGCAGTACTTC	.	TRBD1	TRBV28	TRBJ2-7
CASSLGREGARETQYF	TGTGCCAGCAGTTTAGGGCGTGAGGGGGCAAGAGAGACCCAGTACTTC	once	TRBD1	TRBV28	TRBJ2-5
CASSLGAGTGGQPQHF	TGTGCCAGCAGCTTAGGAGCTGGGACAGGGGGCCAGCCCCAGCATTTT	once	TRBD1	TRBV7-2	TRBJ1-5
CASSYGGPGQGSNQPQHF	TGTGCCAGCAGTTACGGGGGCCCAGGACAGGGTAGCAATCAGCCCCAGCATTTT	.	TRBD1	TRBV6-2/TRBV6-3	TRBJ1-5
CASGPDTKTEAFF	TGTGCTAGTGGTCCCGACACGAAAACTGAAGCTTTCTTT	.	.	TRBV12-5	TRBJ1-1
CASSLPSGGTDTQYF	TGCGCCAGCAGCTTACCCAGCGGGGGTACAGATACGCAGTATTTT	.	TRBD2	TRBV5-1	TRBJ2-3
CASRPDRGGYTF	TGTGCCAGCAGGCCCGACAGGGGTGGCTACACCTTC	.	TRBD1	TRBV2	TRBJ1-2